Each of the 23 T cell receptor beta chains below was sequenced from the same sample in a study of cytomegalovirus exposure and HLA in healthy donors. Both 60 Vbeta primers and 13 Jbeta primers went into the PCR. Sequencing used immunoSEQ multiplex PCR; TCRdb keeps in-frame clones, though not all of them. The table shows approximately 220,000 clones, with approximately 68% occurring only once. Specimen: PBMCs. The receptors stem from a woman aged 25 to 39 in good health and CMV-seronegative.

This chain uses TRBV5-3 with TRBJ2-1, with 8 positions matching TRBD2. TRBV5-3 is an ORF for which the function is uncertain. Trimming cost V 2 bases and J 8 bases; bases outside gene matches: 21. The CDR3 consists of 19 residues. CDR3 coding DNA: TGTGCCAGAAGCTTTCGACCAGAACTAGCGGTCCCTGAGACCCATGAGCAGTTCTTC. Its translation: CARSFRPELAVPETHEQFF.

The genes are TRBV6-6 and TRBJ1-3; the D gene is possibly TRBD1 (5 bases). Per germline, CDR1 MNHNY and CDR2 SVGAGI (reference sequence). The CDR3 spans 14 residues. Trimming removed 0 bases at V and 7 bases at J, with 10 bases between. This chain's CDR3 is CASSYSNGGNTIYF. The CDR3 coding sequence is TGTGCCAGCAGTTACTCGAACGGGGGGAACACCATATATTTT.

The chain has TRBV30 and TRBJ1-3; D gene ambiguous. Germline assignment: CDR1 GTSNPN and CDR2 SVGIG (reference sequence). The CDR3 covers 14 residues. V was cut by 4 bases and J by 0 bases, with 10 bases left in between. This CDR3 reads CAWTVGGSGNTIYF. CDR3 nucleotide sequence: TGTGCCTGGACTGTTGGAGGCTCTGGAAACACCATATATTTT.

Only one count was recorded for this clone. The chain couples TRBV6-1 to TRBJ2-1, with D tentatively TRBD1 (5 bases). Looked up from germline, CDR1 is MNHNS and CDR2 is SASEGT. The CDR3 has 14 residues. V was shortened by 6 bases and J by 5 bases, with 14 bases between the two germline ends. CDR3 region: CASSGRGINNEQFF. Written as DNA, the CDR3 is TGTGCCAGCAGCGGAAGGGGAATAAACAATGAGCAGTTCTTC.

This clone showed up just a few times. The V call is TRBV29-1, the J call TRBJ2-7, with D possibly TRBD1 on 5 matching bases. The ends were cut back, 0 bases at V and 2 bases at J, with 11 bases in the middle. The CDR3 consists of 14 residues. Looked up from germline, CDR1 is SQVTM and CDR2 is ANQGSEA. CDR3 sequence reads: CSVEDEQEPYEQYF. CDR3 DNA sequence: TGCAGCGTTGAAGATGAACAGGAACCCTACGAGCAGTACTTC.

The V and J genes are TRBV7-8 and TRBJ1-2; D call uncertain. Germline V gene sequence: CDR1 SGHVS, CDR2 FQNEAQ. V shed 5 bases and J shed 4 bases, with 11 bases lying between them. The CDR3 has 13 amino acids. CDR3 in amino acids: CASSPFRGYGYTF. In DNA, the CDR3 is TGTGCCAGCAGCCCGTTTAGAGGCTATGGCTACACCTTC.

This clone was detected a few times. The chain carries TRBV6-4 and TRBJ1-1, with D unclear. Germline lookup yields CDR1 MRHNA and CDR2 SNTAGT. V lost 6 bases and J lost 5, with 13 bases in between. The CDR3 is 13 amino acids. CDR3 coding DNA: TGTGCCAGCAGCCAGTGGGGAGGTACTGAAGCTTTCTTT. It encodes CASSQWGGTEAFF.

V and J are TRBV19 and TRBJ1-5, with D perhaps matching TRBD1 (5 bases). The germline CDR1 and CDR2 sequences are LNHDA and SQIVND (reference sequence). CDR3 length: 16 amino acids. Trimming removed 5 bases at V and 6 bases at J, with 20 bases between. This CDR3 reads CASSPPPGAGGQPQHF. CDR3 DNA: TGTGCCAGTAGTCCACCCCCCGGGGCGGGGGGTCAGCCCCAGCATTTT.

A few counts support this clone. The CDR3 loop reads CASSGRDSLSYEQYF. The CDR3 DNA reads TGTGCCAGCAGTGGCCGGGACTCTCTTTCCTACGAGCAGTACTTC. This chain links TRBV6-6 with TRBJ2-7, with a possible D match to TRBD2 (6 bases). Trimming took off 5 bases at V and 1 base at J, with 15 bases between the two ends. Per the germline V gene, CDR1 is MNHNY and CDR2 is SVGAGI (reference sequence). This CDR3 has 15 amino acids.

The V and J genes are TRBV5-1 and TRBJ2-3; D may be TRBD2 (6 bases). Germline values: CDR1 SGHRS, CDR2 YFSETQ. This CDR3 contains 15 residues. Between the trimmed V and J ends, which lost 2 bases and 2 bases, there was a span of 12 bases. The CDR3 protein is CASSFGGINTDTQYF. For the CDR3, the DNA is TGCGCCAGCAGCTTTGGGGGGATCAACACAGATACGCAGTATTTT.

About this clone itself: Germline and junction disagree at one end, which may indicate a read error. The rearrangement joins TRBV7-2 to TRBJ2-3; D gene ambiguous. This CDR3 region has 13 residues. Germline loops: CDR1 SGHTA, CDR2 FQGNSA. Here the CDR3 reads CASSPPWAGHMNF. The CDR3 DNA reads as TGTGCCAGCAGCCCCCCATGGGCTGGGCACATGAATTTT.

This clone has just a few counts. This chain connects TRBV6-5 to TRBJ2-7; 9 bases are a match to TRBD1. V lost 0 bases, J lost 4 bases, and 4 bases stayed unmatched. CDR1 MNHEY and CDR2 SVGAGI come from the germline V gene. The CDR3 is 15 residues long. This chain's CDR3 is CASSYSGTGSYEQYF. In DNA form, the CDR3 reads TGTGCCAGCAGTTACTCGGGGACAGGGAGTTACGAGCAGTACTTC.

This chain joins TRBV11-1 and TRBJ1-1; 7 bases fit TRBD1. After removal of 6 bases from V and 4 bases from J, the junction contained 2 bases not matched to a gene. This CDR3 comprises 12 residues. The germline gives CDR1 SGHAT, CDR2 FQDESV (reference sequence). CDR3: CASRSGGTEAFF. The CDR3 bases are TGTGCCAGCAGGTCAGGGGGCACTGAAGCTTTCTTT.

This clone was observed once. The chain is built from TRBV7-2 and TRBJ2-2; D perhaps matches TRBD1 (5 bases). V was pared by 3 bases and J by 5 bases, with 10 bases between. The germline V gene has CDR1 SGHTA and CDR2 FQGNSA. The CDR3 is 14 amino acids. The CDR3: CASSFRQITGELFF. The CDR3, as DNA: TGTGCCAGCAGCTTCAGACAGATAACCGGGGAGCTGTTTTTT. The full variable domain, its missing parts supplied by reference TRBV7-2 and TRBJ2-2, is GAGVSQSPSNKVTEKGKDVELRCDPISGHTALYWYRQSLGQGLEFLIYFQGNSAPDKSGLPSDRFSAERTGGSVSTLTIQRTQQEDSAVYLCASSFRQITGELFFGEGSRLTVL.

This chain links TRBV9 with TRBJ2-1, with TRBD2 identical over 10 bases. In germline, CDR1 is SGDLS, CDR2 YYNGEE. CDR3 length: 15 residues. Germline trimming cut 4 bases from V and 4 bases from J; bases unmatched to any gene: 5. CDR3 sequence reads: CASSNSGRLYNEQFF. The DNA for the CDR3 is TGTGCCAGCAGCAATAGCGGGAGGCTGTACAATGAGCAGTTCTTC. Full variable domain (rest looked up from reference TRBV9 and TRBJ2-1): DSGVTQTPKHLITATGQRVTLRCSPRSGDLSVYWYQQSLDQGLQFLIQYYNGEERAKGNILERFSAQQFPDLHSELNLSSLELGDSALYFCASSNSGRLYNEQFFGPGTRLTVL.

The rearrangement joins TRBV19 to TRBJ2-7; D gene uncertain. This CDR3 is built from 11 residues. In germline, CDR1 is LNHDA, CDR2 SQIVND (reference sequence). Trimming stripped 8 bases from V and 4 bases from J, with 9 bases between. CDR3 amino acids: CASGPYYEQYF. CDR3 bases: TGTGCCAGTGGGCCGTATTACGAGCAGTACTTC. Complete variable domain (other parts from reference TRBV19 and TRBJ2-7): DGGITQSPKYLFRKEGQNVTLSCEQNLNHDAMYWYRQDPGQGLRLIYYSQIVNDFQKGDIAEGYSVSREKKESFPLTVTSAQKNPTAFYLCASGPYYEQYFGPGTRLTVT.

The chain couples TRBV28 to TRBJ2-1; weak D call: TRBD2 (5 bases). Looked up from germline, CDR1 is MDHEN and CDR2 is SYDVKM. The CDR3 length is 13 residues. The V end was cut by 3 bases, the J end by 9 bases, with 12 bases between. The CDR3: CASSFRPRGEQFF. DNA for the CDR3: TGTGCCAGCAGTTTCCGGCCACGGGGTGAGCAGTTCTTC.

The chain combines TRBV18 with TRBJ2-1; D is ambiguous. Trimming removed 0 bases from V and 6 bases from J, with 9 bases in between. There are 14 residues in the CDR3. Germline CDR1 reads KGHSH; CDR2 reads LQKENI. In DNA form, the CDR3 reads TGTGCCAGCTCACCACCTTGGGCTCGCAATGAGCAGTTCTTC. This sequence encodes CASSPPWARNEQFF.

This rearrangement joins TRBV19 to TRBJ1-3; 8 nucleotides line up with TRBD1. After removal of 2 bases from V and 7 bases from J, the junction contained 4 bases not matched to a gene. This CDR3 spans 14 amino acids. Germline CDR1 and CDR2: LNHDA and SQIVND (reference sequence). For the CDR3, the DNA is TGTGCCAGTAGTATAAGGACAGGGTGGAACACCATATATTTT. It specifies CASSIRTGWNTIYF.

Concerning this clone itself: One end of the junction is discordant with germline, which a read error may explain. Other DNA sequences from this sample encode an identical CDR3 as well. The genes are TRBV27 and TRBJ2-4; TRBD2 matches at 10 bases. Germline assignment: CDR1 MNHEY and CDR2 SMNVEV (reference sequence). This CDR3 contains 15 residues. The CDR3 DNA sequence: TGCGCCAGCAGTTCCGGGACTAGCGATAAAAACATTCAGTACTTC. This encodes CASSSGTSDKNIQYF.

In its sample, this clone was seen a few times. The chain has TRBV7-8 and TRBJ2-3; D is perhaps TRBD2 (6 bases). V lost 2 bases and J lost 2, with 14 bases in between. The CDR3 runs 16 residues. The germline V gene encodes CDR1 SGHVS and CDR2 FQNEAQ. This CDR3 reads CASSLQAGRATDTQYF. DNA of the CDR3: TGTGCCAGCAGCTTACAAGCGGGTCGGGCCACAGATACGCAGTATTTT.

This rearrangement joins TRBV27 to TRBJ2-7, with 14 bases aligning to TRBD2. The germline CDR1 and CDR2 sequences are MNHEY and SMNVEV (reference sequence). The CDR3 runs 14 residues. J was trimmed by 7 bases and V by 7 bases; bases with no gene match: 6. DNA of the CDR3: TGTGCCAGCATTGGACTAGCGGGAGGTTTGGAGCAGTACTTC. As protein: CASIGLAGGLEQYF.

The gene calls are TRBV6-1 and TRBJ2-3; D perhaps matches TRBD1 (5 bases). The CDR3 length is 13 residues. Trimming took 6 bases from V and 4 from J, leaving 11 bases between them. CDR1 and CDR2 (germline): MNHNS, SASEGT. CDR3 nucleotide sequence: TGTGCCAGCAGCCCGTTAGGGGCAGATACGCAGTATTTT. Protein: CASSPLGADTQYF.